The entry that follows covers one T cell receptor (beta chain) sequence. These data belong to a study of OX40 agonist ivuxolimab in advanced cancers. Measured with immunoSEQ multiplex PCR; TCRdb has only the in-frame clones, and not every one. The data hold 35,000 to 45,000 clones, with 85% to 95% observed a single time. The CDR3 extends over 14 amino acids. V lost 5 bases and J lost 1, with 11 bases in between. Germline-derived CDR1 and CDR2 are SGHVS and FQNEAQ. The chain is built from TRBV7-8 and TRBJ1-1, with a weak D call TRBD1 (5 bases). The sample was CD4+ or CD8+ T cells sorted from blood, taken in a trial of the OX40 agonist ivuxolimab. The TCR comes from an adult with an advanced solid tumor such as melanoma, head and neck, liver or kidney cancer. The chain's CDR3 is CASSPGMGNTEAFF. The CDR3, as DNA: TGTGCCAGCAGCCCAGGGATGGGGAACACTGAAGCTTTCTTT.